This TCR beta chain was identified during a study of blood T cell repertoires in COVID-19. Study-wide context: Spain, Italy and the United States supplied samples that represented acute and convalescent COVID-19. PBMCs, B-cell-depleted T cells, or T cells provided the cDNA or gDNA that made up the material.

This CDR3 comprises 12 residues. The V gene lost 7 bases and the J gene lost 4 bases, with 14 bases spanning the gap. The germline gives CDR1 SQVTM, CDR2 ANQGSEA. Per the original data handling: Quantification of nucleated cells was approximated via reference gene primer amplification. Libraries were prepared by immunoSEQ multiplex PCR; TCRdb keeps only in-frame clonotypes and omits some of them. The D gene and trimming were derived from the DNA, and the V and J assignments and clone size from that table. The sample yields 90,000 to 150,000 clones, almost 90% seen once. The sequencing sample was made of peripheral blood. This chain links TRBV29-1 with TRBJ2-7, with D tentatively TRBD2 (5 bases). The TCR sequence derives from a woman aged 45 to 65 with active or convalescent COVID-19. CDR3 in amino acids: CSARGWAYEQYF. The DNA for the CDR3 is TGCAGCGCCCGCGGGTGGGCATACGAGCAGTACTTC.